This T cell receptor (beta chain) emerged from a study of early T cells in non-severe SARS-CoV-2 infection. Germline values: CDR1 SGHRS, CDR2 YFSETQ. The CDR3 has 16 residues. V was shortened by 1 base and J by 1 base, with 9 bases between the two germline ends. TCRdb reanalysed the 5' RACE reads using MiXCR and keeps one entry per CDR3 protein. The sample lists 90,000 to 120,000 distinct CDR3 sequences, approximately 10% occurring once. This clonotype was observed many times. Antigen specificity is unknown. Points from the study as a whole: VDJdb matches were skewed toward anti-spike CD8 T cell responses.

The TCR sequence derives from an adult who was a healthcare worker with PCR-confirmed SARS-CoV-2 infection or an uninfected control (not recorded which). The chain joins TRBV5-1 to TRBJ2-6; the D gene is possibly TRBD2 (5 bases). Sequencing was performed on whole blood. DNA of the CDR3: TGCGCCAGCAGCTTGCCCACGGGGTCTGGGGCCAACGTCCTGACTTTC. Residues: CASSLPTGSGANVLTF.